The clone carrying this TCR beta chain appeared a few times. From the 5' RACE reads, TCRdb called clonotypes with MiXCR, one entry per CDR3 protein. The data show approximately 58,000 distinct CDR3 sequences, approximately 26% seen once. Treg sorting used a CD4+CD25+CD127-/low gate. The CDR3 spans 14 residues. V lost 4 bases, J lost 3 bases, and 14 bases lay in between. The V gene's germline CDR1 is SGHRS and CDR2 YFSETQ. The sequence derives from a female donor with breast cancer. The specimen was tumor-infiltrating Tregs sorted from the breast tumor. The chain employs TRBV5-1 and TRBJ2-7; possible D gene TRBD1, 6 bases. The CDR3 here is CASSPRDTDYEQYF. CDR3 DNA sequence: TGCGCCAGCAGCCCTAGGGACACCGACTACGAGCAGTACTTC.